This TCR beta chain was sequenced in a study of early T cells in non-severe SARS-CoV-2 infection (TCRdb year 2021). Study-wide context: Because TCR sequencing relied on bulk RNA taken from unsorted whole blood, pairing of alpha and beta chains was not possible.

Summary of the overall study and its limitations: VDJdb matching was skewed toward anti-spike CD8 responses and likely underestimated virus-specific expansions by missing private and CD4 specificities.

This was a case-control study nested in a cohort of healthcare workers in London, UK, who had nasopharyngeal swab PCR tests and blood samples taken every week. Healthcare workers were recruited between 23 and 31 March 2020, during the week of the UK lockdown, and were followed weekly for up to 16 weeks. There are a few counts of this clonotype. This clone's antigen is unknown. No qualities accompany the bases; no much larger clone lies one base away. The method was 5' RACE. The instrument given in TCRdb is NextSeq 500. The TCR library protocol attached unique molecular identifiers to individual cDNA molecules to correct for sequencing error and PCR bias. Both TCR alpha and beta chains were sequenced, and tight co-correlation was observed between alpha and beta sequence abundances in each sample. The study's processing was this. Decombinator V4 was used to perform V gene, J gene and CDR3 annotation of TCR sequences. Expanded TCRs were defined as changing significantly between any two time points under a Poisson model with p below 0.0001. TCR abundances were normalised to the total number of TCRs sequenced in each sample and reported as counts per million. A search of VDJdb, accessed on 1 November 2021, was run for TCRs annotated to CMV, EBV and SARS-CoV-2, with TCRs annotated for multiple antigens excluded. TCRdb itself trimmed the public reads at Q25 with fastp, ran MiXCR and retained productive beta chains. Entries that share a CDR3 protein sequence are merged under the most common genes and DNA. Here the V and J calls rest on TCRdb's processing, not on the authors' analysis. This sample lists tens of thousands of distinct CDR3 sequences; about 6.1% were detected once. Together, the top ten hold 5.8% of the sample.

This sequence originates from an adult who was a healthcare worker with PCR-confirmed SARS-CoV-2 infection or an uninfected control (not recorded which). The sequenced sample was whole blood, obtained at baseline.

The DNA reads as follows: TGCGCCAGCAGCCAAGGTGGCTCTCTAGGGAAGGCAGATACGCAGTATTTT. Its protein reads: CASSQGGSLGKADTQYF. The chain employs TRBV4-3 and TRBJ2-3, with the D gene uncertain. The cysteine opens and the phenylalanine closes a CDR3 of 17 amino acids. The only DNA kept is the CDR3, 51 bases in frame from the first base. V is shortened by 1 base, J by 4 bases, and the region joining them spans 18 bases. CDR1 and CDR2 were assigned from the germline V gene as LGHNA and YSLEER.